This TCR beta chain appears in the sequencing data of a study of shared clonotypes between healthy human individuals. CD45RO-negative cells were positively selected for CCR7, leaving out terminally differentiated effector memory CD45RA+ cells. The repertoire was sequenced with immunoSEQ multiplex PCR; TCRdb's copy has only in-frame clones and lacks some. The sample records hundreds of thousands of clones, 96% being singletons. The junction had 8 bases not matched to a gene; V was cut back by 4 bases and J by 3 bases. CDR1 and CDR2 (germline): SGHNT, YYREEE (reference sequence). This CDR3 spans 15 amino acids.

The J gene is TRBJ2-7, the V gene TRBV5-4; TRBD2 aligns across 9 bases. The sample consisted of naive CD8+ T cells sorted from blood. This TCR was sampled from a woman between 25 and 40 years old in good health. For the CDR3, the DNA is TGTGCCAGCAGCCCCGGGACTAGCAGATACTACGAGCAGTACTTC. The encoded protein is CASSPGTSRYYEQYF.